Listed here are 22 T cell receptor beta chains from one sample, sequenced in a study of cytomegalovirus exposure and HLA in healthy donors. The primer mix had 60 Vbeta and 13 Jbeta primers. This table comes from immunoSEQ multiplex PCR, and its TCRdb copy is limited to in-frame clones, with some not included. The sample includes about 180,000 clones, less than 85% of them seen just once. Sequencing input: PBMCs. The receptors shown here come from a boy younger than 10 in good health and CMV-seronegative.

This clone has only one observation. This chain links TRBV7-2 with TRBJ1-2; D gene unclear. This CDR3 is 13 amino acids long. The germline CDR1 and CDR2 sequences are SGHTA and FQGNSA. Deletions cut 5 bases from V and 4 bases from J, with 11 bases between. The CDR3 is CASSPDFVYGYTF. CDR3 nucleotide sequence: TGTGCCAGCAGCCCAGACTTTGTCTATGGCTACACCTTC.

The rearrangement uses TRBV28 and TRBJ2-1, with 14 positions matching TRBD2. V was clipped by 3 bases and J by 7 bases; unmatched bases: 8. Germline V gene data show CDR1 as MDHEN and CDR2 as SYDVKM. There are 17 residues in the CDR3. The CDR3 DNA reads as TGTGCCAGCAGTTTTCGACTAGCGGGAGGGTTGGGTAATGAGCAGTTCTTC. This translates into CASSFRLAGGLGNEQFF.

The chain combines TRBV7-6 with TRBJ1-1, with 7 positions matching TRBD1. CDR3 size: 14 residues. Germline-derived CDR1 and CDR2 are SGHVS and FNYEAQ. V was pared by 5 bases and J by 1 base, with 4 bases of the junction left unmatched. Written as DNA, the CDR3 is TGTGCCAGCAGCGTAACAGGGGAGAACACTGAAGCTTTCTTT. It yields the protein CASSVTGENTEAFF. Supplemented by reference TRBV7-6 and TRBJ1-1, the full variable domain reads GAGVSQSPRYKVTKRGQDVALRCDPISGHVSLYWYRQALGQGPEFLTYFNYEAQQDKSGLPNDRFSAERPEGSISTLTIQRTEQRDSAMYRCASSVTGENTEAFFGQGTRLTVV.

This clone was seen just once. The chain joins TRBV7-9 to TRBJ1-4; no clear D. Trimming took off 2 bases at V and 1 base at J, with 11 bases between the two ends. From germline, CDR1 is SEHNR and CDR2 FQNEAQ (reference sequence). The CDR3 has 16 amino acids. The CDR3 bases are TGTGCCAGCAGCTTAAGGGTCGGAGGAACTAATGAAAAACTGTTTTTT. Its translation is CASSLRVGGTNEKLFF.

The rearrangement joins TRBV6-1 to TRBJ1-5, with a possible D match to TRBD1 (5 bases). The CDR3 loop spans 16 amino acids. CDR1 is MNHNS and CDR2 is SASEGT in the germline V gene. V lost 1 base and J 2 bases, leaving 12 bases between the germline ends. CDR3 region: CASSEDAGKGNQPQHF. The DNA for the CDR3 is TGTGCCAGCAGTGAAGACGCAGGGAAGGGCAATCAGCCCCAGCATTTT.

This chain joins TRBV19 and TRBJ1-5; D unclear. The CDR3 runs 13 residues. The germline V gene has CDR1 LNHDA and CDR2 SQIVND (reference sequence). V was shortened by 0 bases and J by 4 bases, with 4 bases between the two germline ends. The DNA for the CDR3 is TGTGCCAGTAGTATAGAGAGAAATCAGCCCCAGCATTTT. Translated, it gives CASSIERNQPQHF.

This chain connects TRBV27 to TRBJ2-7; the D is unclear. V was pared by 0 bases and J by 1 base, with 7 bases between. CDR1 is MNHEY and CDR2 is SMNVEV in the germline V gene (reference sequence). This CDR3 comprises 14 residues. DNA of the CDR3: TGTGCCAGCAGTTTATCGCGGCTTTCCTACGAGCAGTACTTC. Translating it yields CASSLSRLSYEQYF.

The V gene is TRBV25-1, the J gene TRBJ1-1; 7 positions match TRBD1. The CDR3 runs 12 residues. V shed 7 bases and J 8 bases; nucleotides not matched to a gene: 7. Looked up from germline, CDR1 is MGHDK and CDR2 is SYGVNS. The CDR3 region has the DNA TGTGCCAGCACCAAGGGGGCTAGAGAAGCTTTCTTT. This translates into CASTKGAREAFF.

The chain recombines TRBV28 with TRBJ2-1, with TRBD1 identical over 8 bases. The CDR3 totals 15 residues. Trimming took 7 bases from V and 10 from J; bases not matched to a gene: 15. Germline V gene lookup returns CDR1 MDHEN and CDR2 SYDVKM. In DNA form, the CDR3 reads TGTGCCAGCACCCCCGGTGCAGGGGGCTGGTGGGAGCAGTTCTTC. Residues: CASTPGAGGWWEQFF.

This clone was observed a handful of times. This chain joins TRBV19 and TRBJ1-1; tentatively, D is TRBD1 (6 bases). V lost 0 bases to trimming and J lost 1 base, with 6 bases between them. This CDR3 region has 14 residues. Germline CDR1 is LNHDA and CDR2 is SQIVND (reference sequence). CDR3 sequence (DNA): TGTGCCAGTAGTATAGACAGGGGGAACACTGAAGCTTTCTTT. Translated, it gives CASSIDRGNTEAFF.

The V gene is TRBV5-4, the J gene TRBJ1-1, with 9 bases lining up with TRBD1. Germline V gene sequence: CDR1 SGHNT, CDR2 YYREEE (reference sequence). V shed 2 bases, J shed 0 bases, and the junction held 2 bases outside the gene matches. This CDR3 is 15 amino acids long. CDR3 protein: CASSLDRGLNTEAFF. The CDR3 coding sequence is TGTGCCAGCAGCTTAGACAGGGGGTTGAACACTGAAGCTTTCTTT. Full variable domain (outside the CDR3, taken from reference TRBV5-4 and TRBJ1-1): ETGVTQSPTHLIKTRGQQVTLRCSSQSGHNTVSWYQQALGQGPQFIFQYYREEENGRGNFPPRFSGLQFPNYSSELNVNALELDDSALYLCASSLDRGLNTEAFFGQGTRLTVV.

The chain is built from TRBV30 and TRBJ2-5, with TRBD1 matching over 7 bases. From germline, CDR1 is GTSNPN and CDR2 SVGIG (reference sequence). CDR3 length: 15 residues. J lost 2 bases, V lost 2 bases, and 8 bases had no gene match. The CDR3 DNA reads TGTGCCTGGAGTTCCCTGGACAGGTTACAAGAGACCCAGTACTTC. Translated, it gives CAWSSLDRLQETQYF.

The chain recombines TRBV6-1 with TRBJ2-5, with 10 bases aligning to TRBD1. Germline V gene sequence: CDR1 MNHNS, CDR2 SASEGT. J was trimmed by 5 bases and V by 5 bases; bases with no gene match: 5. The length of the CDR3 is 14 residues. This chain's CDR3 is CASSLDRGFETQYF. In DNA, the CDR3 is TGTGCCAGCAGTTTGGACAGGGGGTTTGAGACCCAGTACTTC.

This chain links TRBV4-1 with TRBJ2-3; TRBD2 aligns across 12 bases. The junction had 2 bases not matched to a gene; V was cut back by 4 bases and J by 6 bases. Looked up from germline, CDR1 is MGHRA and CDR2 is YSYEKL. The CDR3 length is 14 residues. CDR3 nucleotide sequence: TGCGCCAGCAGCCGACTAGCGGGAGCGGATACGCAGTATTTT. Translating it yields CASSRLAGADTQYF.

The CDR3 loop reads CASSLSAGAVGEQFF. CDR3 DNA sequence: TGTGCCAGCAGTTTATCAGCGGGGGCGGTTGGTGAGCAGTTCTTC. The chain is built from TRBV27 and TRBJ2-1; 8 nucleotides agree with TRBD2. Looked up from germline, CDR1 is MNHEY and CDR2 is SMNVEV (reference sequence). Trimming cost V 0 bases and J 9 bases; bases outside gene matches: 7. This CDR3 has 15 amino acids.

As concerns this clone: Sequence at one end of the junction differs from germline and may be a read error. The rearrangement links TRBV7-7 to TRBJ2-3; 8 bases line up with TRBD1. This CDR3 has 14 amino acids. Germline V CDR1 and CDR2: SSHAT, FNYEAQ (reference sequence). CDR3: CASSPDRVTDTQYF. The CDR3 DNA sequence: TGTGCTAGCAGCCCGGACAGGGTTACAGATACGCAGTATTTT.

The CDR3 DNA reads as TGTGCCAGCTCGTCCAAGGGGGCTGGAAGGCGTTGGGGTGCCCCGACTGGCTACACCTTC. Amino acid sequence: CASSSKGAGRRWGAPTGYTF. This sequence joins TRBV27 and TRBJ1-2, with 7 bases fitting TRBD1. This CDR3 spans 20 amino acids. The V gene's germline CDR1 is MNHEY and CDR2 SMNVEV (reference sequence). J lost 7 bases, V lost 8 bases, and 31 bases had no gene match.

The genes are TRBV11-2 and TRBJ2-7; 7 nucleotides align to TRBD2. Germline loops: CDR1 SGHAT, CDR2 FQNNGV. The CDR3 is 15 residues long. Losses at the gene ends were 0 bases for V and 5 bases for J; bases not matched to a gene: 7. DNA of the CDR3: TGTGCCAGCAGCTTAGAGATTGGGGGGGTTGACGAGCAGTACGTC. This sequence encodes CASSLEIGGVDEQYV.

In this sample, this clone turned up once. DNA of the CDR3: TGTGCCAGCAGTTCCGTTGGCGGGAGCTCCTACAATGAGCAGTTCTTC. This gives the protein CASSSVGGSSYNEQFF. The chain uses TRBV28 and TRBJ2-1, with TRBD2 matching 7 bases. Germline CDR1 and CDR2: MDHEN and SYDVKM. CDR3 size: 16 residues. V trimming: 4 bases; J trimming: 0 bases; junction bases outside the gene matches: 6.

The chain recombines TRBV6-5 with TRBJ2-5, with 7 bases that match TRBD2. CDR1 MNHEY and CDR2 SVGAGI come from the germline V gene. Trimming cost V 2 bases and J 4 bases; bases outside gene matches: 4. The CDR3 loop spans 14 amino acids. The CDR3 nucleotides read TGTGCCAGCAGTTACGGCGGGAGAGGAGAGACCCAGTACTTC. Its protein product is CASSYGGRGETQYF.

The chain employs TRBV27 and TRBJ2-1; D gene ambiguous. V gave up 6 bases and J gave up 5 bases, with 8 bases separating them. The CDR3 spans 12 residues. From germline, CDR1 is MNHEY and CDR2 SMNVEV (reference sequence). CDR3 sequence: CASRSTNNEQFF. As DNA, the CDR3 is TGTGCCAGCAGGAGCACGAACAATGAGCAGTTCTTC.

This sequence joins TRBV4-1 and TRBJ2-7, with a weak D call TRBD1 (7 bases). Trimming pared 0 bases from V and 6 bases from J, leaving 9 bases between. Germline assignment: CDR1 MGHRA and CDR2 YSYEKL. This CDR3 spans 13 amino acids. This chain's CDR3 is CASSQEQGGEQYV. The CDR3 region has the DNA TGCGCCAGCAGCCAAGAGCAGGGGGGCGAGCAGTACGTC.